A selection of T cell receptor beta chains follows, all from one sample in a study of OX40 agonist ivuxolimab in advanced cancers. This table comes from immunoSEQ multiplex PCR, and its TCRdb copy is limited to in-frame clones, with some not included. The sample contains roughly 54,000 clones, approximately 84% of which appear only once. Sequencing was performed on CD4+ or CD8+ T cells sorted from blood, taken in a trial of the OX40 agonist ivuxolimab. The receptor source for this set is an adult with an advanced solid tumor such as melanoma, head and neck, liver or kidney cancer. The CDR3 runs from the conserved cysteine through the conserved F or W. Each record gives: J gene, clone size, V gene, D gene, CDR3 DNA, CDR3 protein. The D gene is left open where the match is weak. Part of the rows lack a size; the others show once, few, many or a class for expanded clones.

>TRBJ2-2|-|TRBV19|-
TGTGCCAGTAGTGTTGGCAGGGAACCCACCGGGGAGCTGTTTTTT
CASSVGREPTGELFF
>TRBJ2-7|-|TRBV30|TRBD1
TGTGCCTGGAGTGGGGGGTCCACAGGGGCTGAAGGCGAGCAGTACTTC
CAWSGGSTGAEGEQYF
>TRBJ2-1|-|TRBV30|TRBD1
TGTGCCTGGGCCGGGACAGACAATGAGCAGTTCTTC
CAWAGTDNEQFF
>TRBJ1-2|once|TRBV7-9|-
TGTGCCAGCAGCCCGAGTCGGGGGCGCAGAAACCCTAACTATGGCTACACCTTC
CASSPSRGRRNPNYGYTF
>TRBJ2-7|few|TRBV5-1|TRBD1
TGCGCCAGCAGCATGGGACAGGGAGGGCCCTACGAGCAGTACTTC
CASSMGQGGPYEQYF
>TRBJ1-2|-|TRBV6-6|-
TGTGCCAGCAGTTACTCGACGGGGGGCAACTATGGCTACACCTTC
CASSYSTGGNYGYTF
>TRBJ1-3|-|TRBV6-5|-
TGTGCCAGCACACGACGCTCTGGAAACACCATATATTTT
CASTRRSGNTIYF
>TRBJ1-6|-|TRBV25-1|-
TGTGCCAGCAGTGTGGCCGATTCACCCCTCCACTTT
CASSVADSPLHF
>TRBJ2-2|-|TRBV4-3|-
TGCGCCAGCAGCCGATCCGGAGGGGCCAGGGTAACCGGGGAGCTGTTTTTT
CASSRSGGARVTGELFF
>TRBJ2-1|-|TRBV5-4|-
TGTGCCAGCAGCTCAAGATTAGGAAACCACAATGAGCAGTTCTTC
CASSSRLGNHNEQFF
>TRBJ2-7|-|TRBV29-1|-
TGCAGCGTTGAAGGGGTCAGGGAAGACGAGCAGTACTTC
CSVEGVREDEQYF
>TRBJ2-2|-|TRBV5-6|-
TGTGCCAGTCGAGACAGACGGACCGGGGAGCTGTTTTTT
CASRDRRTGELFF
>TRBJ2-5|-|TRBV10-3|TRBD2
TGTGCCATCAGTGAGGGACTAGCGGGAGGGCAAGAGACCCAGTACTTC
CAISEGLAGGQETQYF
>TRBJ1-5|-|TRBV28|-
TGTGCCAGCAGTTTCGGACAGCTATATAGCAATCAGCCCCAGCATTTT
CASSFGQLYSNQPQHF
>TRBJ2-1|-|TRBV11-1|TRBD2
TGTGCCAGCCTAGGCCCCGGGACTAGCGGGCACAATGAGCAGTTCTTC
CASLGPGTSGHNEQFF
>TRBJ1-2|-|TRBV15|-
TGTGCCACCAGCCCCGGGGCCTATGGCTACACCTTC
CATSPGAYGYTF
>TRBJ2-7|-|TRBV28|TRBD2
TGTGCCAGCAGGTCGCGCGGGAGGTCCTACGAGCAGTACTTC
CASRSRGRSYEQYF
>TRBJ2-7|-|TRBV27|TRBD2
TGTGCCAGCAGTTCTAGCGGGAGAACGTACGAGCAGTACTTC
CASSSSGRTYEQYF
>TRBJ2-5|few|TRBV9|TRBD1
TGTGCCAGCAGCGTACAGGGGGTAGAGACCCAGTACTTC
CASSVQGVETQYF
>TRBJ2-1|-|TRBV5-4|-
TGTGCCAGCAGCTTGGCTACCCCGAGCTCCTACAATGAGCAGTTCTTC
CASSLATPSSYNEQFF
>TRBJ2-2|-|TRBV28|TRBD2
TGTGCCAGCAATAGACTAGCGGGAGCCACCGGGGAGCTGTTTTTT
CASNRLAGATGELFF
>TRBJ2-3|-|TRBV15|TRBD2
TGTGCCACCAGCAGTGAAAGCGGGATCTACACAGATACGCAGTATTTT
CATSSESGIYTDTQYF
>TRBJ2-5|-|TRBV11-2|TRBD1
TGTGCCAGCAGTTATTCAGGGGGCGCGTTCCTCAAGGAGACCCAGTACTTC
CASSYSGGAFLKETQYF
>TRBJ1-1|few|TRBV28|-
TGTGCCAGCAGTGTTGACAGGAACACTGAAGCTTTCTTT
CASSVDRNTEAFF
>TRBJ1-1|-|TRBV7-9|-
TGTGCCAGCAGCTCCGCCCCCGGGAGAGAAGCTTTCTTT
CASSSAPGREAFF
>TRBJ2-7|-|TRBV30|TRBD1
TGTGCCTGGAGTCATGGGGACAGTTCATCTAAGCAGTACTTC
CAWSHGDSSSKQYF
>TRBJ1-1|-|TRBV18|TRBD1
TGTGCCAGCTCACCAGATGCCAGGGGGCTCGGGGCTTTCTTT
CASSPDARGLGAFF
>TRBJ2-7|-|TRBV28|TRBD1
TGTGCCAGCACCTCGGGACAGCCCTACGAGCAGTACTTC
CASTSGQPYEQYF
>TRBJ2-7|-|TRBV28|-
TGTGCCAGCAGTCCGGCGACTGTCCTCTCCTACGAGCAGTACTTC
CASSPATVLSYEQYF
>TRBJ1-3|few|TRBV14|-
TGTGCCAGCAGCCACCGGGGGTCCTCTGGAAACACCATATATTTT
CASSHRGSSGNTIYF
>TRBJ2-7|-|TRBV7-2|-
TGTGCCAGCAGCTTAAATGCCGGATTGAGGGCCCACGAGCAGTACTTC
CASSLNAGLRAHEQYF
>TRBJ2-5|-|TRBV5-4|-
TGTGCCAGCAGCGGGGACGGTATAAGTTTAGAGACCCAGTACTTC
CASSGDGISLETQYF
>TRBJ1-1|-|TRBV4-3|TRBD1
TGCGCCAGCAGCCAAGGGGCGACAGGGTTTAACACTGAAGCTTTCTTT
CASSQGATGFNTEAFF
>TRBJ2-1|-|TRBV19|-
TGTGCCAGTAAGCAGCGAACAAGCTCCTACAATGAGCAGTTCTTC
CASKQRTSSYNEQFF
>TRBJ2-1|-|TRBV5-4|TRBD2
TGTGCCAGCAGTTTAGCGGGAGGGCCTGGGTATGAGCAGTTCTTC
CASSLAGGPGYEQFF
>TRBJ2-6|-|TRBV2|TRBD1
TGTGCCAGCAGAGCCGACAGGGGGTTCTCTGGGGCCAACGTCCTGACTTTC
CASRADRGFSGANVLTF
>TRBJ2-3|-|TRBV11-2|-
TGTGCCAGCAGCCCGGGACTGGCCTCAGATACGCAGTATTTT
CASSPGLASDTQYF
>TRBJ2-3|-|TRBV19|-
TGTGCCAGTAGCCTTGTCGGCGGGGGCACAGATACGCAGTATTTT
CASSLVGGGTDTQYF
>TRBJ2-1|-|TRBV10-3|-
TGTGCCATCAGTGAGCTGCTTGAGACAGAGCAGTTCTTC
CAISELLETEQFF
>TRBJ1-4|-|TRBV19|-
TGTGCCAGTAGGCCATTCGGGGCAACTAATGAAAAACTGTTTTTT
CASRPFGATNEKLFF
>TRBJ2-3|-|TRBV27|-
TGTGCCAGCAGTTTATTCCAGGCACCCCTCACAGATACGCAGTATTTT
CASSLFQAPLTDTQYF
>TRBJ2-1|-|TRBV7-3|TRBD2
TGTGCCAGCAGCTTGTCCGGGACTAGCAATGAGCAGTTCTTC
CASSLSGTSNEQFF
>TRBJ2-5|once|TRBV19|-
TGTGCCAGTAGTCTGAACCAAGAGACCCAGTACTTC
CASSLNQETQYF
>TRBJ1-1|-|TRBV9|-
TGTGCCAGCAGCGTAGATGGAACAGGCACTGAAGCTTTCTTT
CASSVDGTGTEAFF
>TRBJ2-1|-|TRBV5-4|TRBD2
TGTGCCAGCAGCCCCGGGACTAGCGGGAGATCCAATGAGCAGTTCTTC
CASSPGTSGRSNEQFF
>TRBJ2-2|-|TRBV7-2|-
TGTGCCAGCAGCGGCCAAGCTATCTCCACCGGGGAGCTGTTTTTT
CASSGQAISTGELFF
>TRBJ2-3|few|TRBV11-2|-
TGTGCCAGCAGCTTAGGGGCTAGAGGGGGCACAGATACGCAGTATTTT
CASSLGARGGTDTQYF
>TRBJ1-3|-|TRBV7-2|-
TGTGCCAGCAGCTTAGGCCCTACTAGGACCGGAAACACCATATATTTT
CASSLGPTRTGNTIYF
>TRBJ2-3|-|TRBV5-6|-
TGTGCCAGCAGCTTGTCGGACTGGGTGGCAGATACGCAGTATTTT
CASSLSDWVADTQYF